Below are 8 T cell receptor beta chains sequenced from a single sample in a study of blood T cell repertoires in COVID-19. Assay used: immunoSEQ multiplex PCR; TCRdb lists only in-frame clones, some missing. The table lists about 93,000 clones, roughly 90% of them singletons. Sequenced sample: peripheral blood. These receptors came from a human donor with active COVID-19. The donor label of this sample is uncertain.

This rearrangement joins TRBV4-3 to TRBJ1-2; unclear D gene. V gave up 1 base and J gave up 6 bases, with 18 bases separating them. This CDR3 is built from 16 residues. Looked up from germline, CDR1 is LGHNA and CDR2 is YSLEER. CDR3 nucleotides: TGCGCCAGCAGCCAAGGGGCGGGAGGGCCTGAAAATGGCTACACCTTC. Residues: CASSQGAGGPENGYTF.

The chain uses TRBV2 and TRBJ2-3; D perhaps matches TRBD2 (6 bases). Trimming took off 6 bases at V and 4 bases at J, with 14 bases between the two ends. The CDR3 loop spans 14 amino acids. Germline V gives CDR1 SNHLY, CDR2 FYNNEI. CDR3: CASSLGLRADTQYF. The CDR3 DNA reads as TGTGCCAGCAGCCTCGGACTACGGGCAGATACGCAGTATTTT.

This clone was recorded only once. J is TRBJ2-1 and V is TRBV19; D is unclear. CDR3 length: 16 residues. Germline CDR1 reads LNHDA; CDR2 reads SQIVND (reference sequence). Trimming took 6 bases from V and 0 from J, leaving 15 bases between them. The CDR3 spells CASRSTDSSSYNEQFF. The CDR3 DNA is TGTGCCAGTAGATCAACCGACTCAAGCTCCTACAATGAGCAGTTCTTC.

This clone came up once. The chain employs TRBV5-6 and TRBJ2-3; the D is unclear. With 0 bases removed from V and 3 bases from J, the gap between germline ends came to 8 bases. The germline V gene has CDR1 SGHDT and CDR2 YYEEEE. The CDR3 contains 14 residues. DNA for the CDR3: TGTGCCAGCAGCTTGGGCAGTGAAACAGATACGCAGTATTTT. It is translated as CASSLGSETDTQYF.

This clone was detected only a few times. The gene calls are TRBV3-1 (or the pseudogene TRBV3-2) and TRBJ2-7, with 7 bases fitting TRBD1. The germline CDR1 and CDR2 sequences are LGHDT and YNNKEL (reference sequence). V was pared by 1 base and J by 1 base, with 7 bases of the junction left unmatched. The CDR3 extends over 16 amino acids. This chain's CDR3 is CASSQGQGLLSYEQYF. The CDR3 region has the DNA TGTGCCAGCAGCCAAGGACAGGGCCTTTTGTCCTACGAGCAGTACTTC.

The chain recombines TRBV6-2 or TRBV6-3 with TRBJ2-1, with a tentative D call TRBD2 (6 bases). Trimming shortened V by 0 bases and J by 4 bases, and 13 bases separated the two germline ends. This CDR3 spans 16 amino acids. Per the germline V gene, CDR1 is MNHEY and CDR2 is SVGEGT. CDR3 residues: CASSYSMAGRYNEQFF. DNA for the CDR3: TGTGCCAGCAGTTACTCGATGGCGGGGCGGTACAATGAGCAGTTCTTC.

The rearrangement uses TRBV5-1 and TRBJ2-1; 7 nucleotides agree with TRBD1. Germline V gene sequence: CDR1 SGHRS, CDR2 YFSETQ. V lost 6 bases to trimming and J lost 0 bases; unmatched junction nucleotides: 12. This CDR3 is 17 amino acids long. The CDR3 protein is CASTPGHRDSSYNEQFF. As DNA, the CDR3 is TGCGCCAGCACGCCCGGCCACAGGGACAGCTCCTACAATGAGCAGTTCTTC.

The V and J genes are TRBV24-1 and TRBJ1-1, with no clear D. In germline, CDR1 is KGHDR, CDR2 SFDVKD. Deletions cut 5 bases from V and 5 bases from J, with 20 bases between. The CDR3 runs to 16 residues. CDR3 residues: CATSAPLTAGKTEAFF. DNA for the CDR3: TGTGCCACCAGTGCCCCACTGACCGCGGGAAAGACTGAAGCTTTCTTT.